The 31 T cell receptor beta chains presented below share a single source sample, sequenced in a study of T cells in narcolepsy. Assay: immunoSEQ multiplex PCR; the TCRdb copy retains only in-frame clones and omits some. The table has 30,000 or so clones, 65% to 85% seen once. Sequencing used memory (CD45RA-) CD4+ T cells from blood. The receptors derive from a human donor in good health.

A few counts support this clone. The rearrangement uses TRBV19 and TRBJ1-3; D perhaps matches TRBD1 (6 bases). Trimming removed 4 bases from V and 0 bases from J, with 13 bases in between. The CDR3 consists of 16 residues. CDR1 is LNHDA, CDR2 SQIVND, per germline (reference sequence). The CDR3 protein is CASSNTGIPSGNTIYF. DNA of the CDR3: TGTGCCAGTAGTAATACAGGGATACCCTCTGGAAACACCATATATTTT.

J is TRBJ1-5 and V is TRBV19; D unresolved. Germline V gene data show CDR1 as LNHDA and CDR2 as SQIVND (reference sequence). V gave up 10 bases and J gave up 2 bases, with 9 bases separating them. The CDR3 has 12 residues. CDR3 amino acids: CAIGGRNQPQHF. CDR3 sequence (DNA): TGTGCCATTGGAGGGCGCAATCAGCCCCAGCATTTT.

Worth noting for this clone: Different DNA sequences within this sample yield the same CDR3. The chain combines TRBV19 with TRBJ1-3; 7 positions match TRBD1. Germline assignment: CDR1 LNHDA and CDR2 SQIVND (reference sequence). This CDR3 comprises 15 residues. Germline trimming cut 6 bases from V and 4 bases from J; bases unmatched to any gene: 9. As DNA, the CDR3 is TGTGCCAGTAGAACTGACAGGGTGAGCGGAAACACCATATATTTT. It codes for CASRTDRVSGNTIYF.

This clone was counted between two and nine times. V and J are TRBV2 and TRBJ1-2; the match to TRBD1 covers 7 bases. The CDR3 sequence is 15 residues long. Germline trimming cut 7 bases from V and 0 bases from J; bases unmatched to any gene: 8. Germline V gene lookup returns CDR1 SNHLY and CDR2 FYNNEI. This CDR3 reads CASKEGAASNYGYTF. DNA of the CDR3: TGTGCCAGCAAGGAGGGGGCAGCATCTAACTATGGCTACACCTTC.

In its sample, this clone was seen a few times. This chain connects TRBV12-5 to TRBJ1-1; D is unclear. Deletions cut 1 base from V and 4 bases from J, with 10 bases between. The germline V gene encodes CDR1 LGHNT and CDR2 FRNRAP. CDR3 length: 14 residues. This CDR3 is CASGLGRKGTEAFF. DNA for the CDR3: TGTGCTAGTGGTTTGGGCAGGAAAGGCACTGAAGCTTTCTTT.

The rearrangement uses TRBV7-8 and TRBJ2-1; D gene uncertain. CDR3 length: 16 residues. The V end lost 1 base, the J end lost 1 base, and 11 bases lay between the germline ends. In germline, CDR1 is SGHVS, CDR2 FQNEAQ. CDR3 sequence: CASSLVVGNSYNEQFF. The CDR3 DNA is TGTGCCAGCAGCTTAGTGGTCGGTAATTCCTACAATGAGCAGTTCTTC. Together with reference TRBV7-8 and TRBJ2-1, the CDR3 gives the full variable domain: GAGVSQSPRYKVAKRGQDVALRCDPISGHVSLFWYQQALGQGPEFLTYFQNEAQLDKSGLPSDRFFAERPEGSVSTLKIQRTQQEDSAVYLCASSLVVGNSYNEQFFGPGTRLTVL.

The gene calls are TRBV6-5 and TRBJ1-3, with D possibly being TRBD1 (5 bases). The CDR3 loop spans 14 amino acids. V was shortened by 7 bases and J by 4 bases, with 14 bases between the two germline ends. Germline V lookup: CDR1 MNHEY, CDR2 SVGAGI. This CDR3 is CASTTGYLGNTIYF. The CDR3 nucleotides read TGTGCCAGCACTACAGGATATCTGGGAAACACCATATATTTT.

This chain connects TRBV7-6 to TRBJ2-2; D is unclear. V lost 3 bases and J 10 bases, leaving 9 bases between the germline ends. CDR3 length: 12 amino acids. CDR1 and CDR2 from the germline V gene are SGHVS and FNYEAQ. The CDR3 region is CASSFSPPELFF. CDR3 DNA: TGTGCCAGCAGCTTTTCGCCCCCGGAGCTGTTTTTT.

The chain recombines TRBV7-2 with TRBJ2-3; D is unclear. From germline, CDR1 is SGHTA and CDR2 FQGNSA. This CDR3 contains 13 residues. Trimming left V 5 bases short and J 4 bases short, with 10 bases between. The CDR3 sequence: CASSREIADTQYF. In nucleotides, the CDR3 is TGTGCCAGCAGCCGCGAGATCGCAGATACGCAGTATTTT.

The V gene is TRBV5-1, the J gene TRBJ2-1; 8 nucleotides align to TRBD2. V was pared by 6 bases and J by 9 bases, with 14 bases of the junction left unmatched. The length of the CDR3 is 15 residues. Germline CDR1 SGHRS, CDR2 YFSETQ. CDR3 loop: CASTMAGGLLGEQFF. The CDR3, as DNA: TGCGCCAGCACGATGGCGGGAGGATTACTAGGTGAGCAGTTCTTC.

CDR3 residues: CASSSTGGSNQPQHF. The DNA for the CDR3 is TGTGCCAGCAGTTCGACAGGGGGTAGCAATCAGCCCCAGCATTTT. This chain connects TRBV25-1 to TRBJ1-5; 9 positions agree with TRBD1. Germline values: CDR1 MGHDK, CDR2 SYGVNS. The CDR3 contains 15 residues. The J segment lost 0 bases and the V segment lost 5 bases, leaving 2 bases of the junction unmatched.

The CDR3 protein is CASSPWGVSYEQYF. CDR3 DNA sequence: TGTGCCAGCAGTCCCTGGGGGGTTTCCTACGAGCAGTACTTC. The rearrangement links TRBV5-6 to TRBJ2-7; tentative D call: TRBD2 (6 bases). Trimming left V 5 bases short and J 1 base short, with 13 bases between. The CDR3 runs to 14 residues. Germline V gene lookup returns CDR1 SGHDT and CDR2 YYEEEE. Together with reference TRBV5-6 and TRBJ2-7, the CDR3 gives the full variable domain: DAGVTQSPTHLIKTRGQQVTLRCSPKSGHDTVSWYQQALGQGPQFIFQYYEEEERQRGNFPDRFSGHQFPNYSSELNVNALLLGDSALYLCASSPWGVSYEQYFGPGTRLTVT.

The CDR3 spells CASSPTGTGAGTGELFF. In DNA, the CDR3 is TGTGCCAGCAGCCCGACCGGGACAGGGGCGGGCACCGGGGAGCTGTTTTTT. This rearrangement joins TRBV13 to TRBJ2-2, with 10 nucleotides matching TRBD1. The germline V gene encodes CDR1 PRHDT and CDR2 FYEKMQ (reference sequence). The CDR3 covers 17 residues. V gave up 5 bases and J gave up 4 bases; unmatched junction bases: 10.

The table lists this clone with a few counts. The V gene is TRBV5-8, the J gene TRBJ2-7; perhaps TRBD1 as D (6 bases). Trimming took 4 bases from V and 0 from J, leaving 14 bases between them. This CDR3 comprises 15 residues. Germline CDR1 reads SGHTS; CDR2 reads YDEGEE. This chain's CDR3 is CASSLDSRGSYEQYF. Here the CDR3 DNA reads TGTGCCAGCAGCCTGGACAGTCGGGGCTCCTACGAGCAGTACTTC.

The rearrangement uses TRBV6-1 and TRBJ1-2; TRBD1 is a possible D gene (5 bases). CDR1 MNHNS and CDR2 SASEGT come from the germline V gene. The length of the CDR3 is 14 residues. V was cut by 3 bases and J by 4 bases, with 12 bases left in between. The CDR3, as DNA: TGTGCCAGCAGTGAGGGCCAGGGCCGCTATGGCTACACCTTC. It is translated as CASSEGQGRYGYTF.

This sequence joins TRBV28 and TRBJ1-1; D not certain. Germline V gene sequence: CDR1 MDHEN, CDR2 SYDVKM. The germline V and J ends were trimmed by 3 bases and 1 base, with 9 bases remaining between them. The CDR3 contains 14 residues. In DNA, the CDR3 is TGTGCCAGCAGTTTCGGACGGAAGAACACTGAAGCTTTCTTT. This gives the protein CASSFGRKNTEAFF.

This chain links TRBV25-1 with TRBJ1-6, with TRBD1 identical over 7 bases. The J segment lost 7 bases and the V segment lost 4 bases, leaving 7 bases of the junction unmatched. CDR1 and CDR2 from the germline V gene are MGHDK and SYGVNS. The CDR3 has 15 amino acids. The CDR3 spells CASSGPRGLNSPLHF. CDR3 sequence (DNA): TGTGCCAGCAGTGGGCCGAGGGGGCTGAATTCACCCCTCCACTTT.

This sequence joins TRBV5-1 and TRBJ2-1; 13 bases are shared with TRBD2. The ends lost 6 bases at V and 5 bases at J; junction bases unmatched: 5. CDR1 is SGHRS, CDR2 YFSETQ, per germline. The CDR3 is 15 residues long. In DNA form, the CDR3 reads TGCGCCAGCACGGACGGGACTAGCGGGAACAATGAGCAGTTCTTC. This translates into CASTDGTSGNNEQFF.

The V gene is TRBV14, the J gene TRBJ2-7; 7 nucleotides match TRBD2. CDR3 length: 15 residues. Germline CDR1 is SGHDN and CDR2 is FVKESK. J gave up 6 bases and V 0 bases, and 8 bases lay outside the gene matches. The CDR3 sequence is CASSQDVGLAVEQYF. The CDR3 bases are TGTGCCAGCAGCCAAGATGTTGGCCTAGCGGTCGAGCAGTACTTC.

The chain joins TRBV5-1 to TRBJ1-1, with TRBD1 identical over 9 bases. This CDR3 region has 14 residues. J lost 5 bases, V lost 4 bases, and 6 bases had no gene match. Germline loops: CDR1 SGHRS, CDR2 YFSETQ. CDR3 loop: CASSTGTGITEAFF. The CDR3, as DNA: TGCGCCAGCAGCACCGGGACAGGGATTACTGAAGCTTTCTTT.

DNA for the CDR3: TGTGCCAGCAGCTCTACGACAGGACACGGCACAGATACGCAGTATTTT. It specifies CASSSTTGHGTDTQYF. The chain employs TRBV5-4 and TRBJ2-3; D is possibly TRBD1 (6 bases). Germline V lookup: CDR1 SGHNT, CDR2 YYREEE (reference sequence). This CDR3 comprises 16 residues. The V end was cut by 3 bases, the J end by 1 base, with 15 bases between.

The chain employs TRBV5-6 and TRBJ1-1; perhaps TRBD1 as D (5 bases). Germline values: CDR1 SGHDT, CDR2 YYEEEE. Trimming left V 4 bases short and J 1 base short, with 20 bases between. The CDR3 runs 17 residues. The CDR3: CASSTGRLVIGNTEAFF. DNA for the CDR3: TGTGCCAGCAGCACAGGTCGGTTGGTCATTGGGAACACTGAAGCTTTCTTT.

CDR3 residues: CASSSSGPIGELFF. The CDR3 region has the DNA TGTGCCAGCAGCTCAAGCGGGCCTATCGGGGAGCTGTTTTTT. J is TRBJ2-2 and V is TRBV11-3; TRBD2 is a possible D gene (6 bases). CDR1 and CDR2 from the germline V gene are SGHNT and YENEEA. V dropped 4 bases and J dropped 7 bases, with 13 bases sitting between them. The CDR3 contains 14 residues.

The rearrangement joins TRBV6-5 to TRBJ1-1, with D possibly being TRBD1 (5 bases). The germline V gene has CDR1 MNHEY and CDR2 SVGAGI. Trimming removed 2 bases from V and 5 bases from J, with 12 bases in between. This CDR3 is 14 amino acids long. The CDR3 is CASSYGTSDTEAFF. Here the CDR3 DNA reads TGTGCCAGCAGTTACGGGACTTCGGATACTGAAGCTTTCTTT.

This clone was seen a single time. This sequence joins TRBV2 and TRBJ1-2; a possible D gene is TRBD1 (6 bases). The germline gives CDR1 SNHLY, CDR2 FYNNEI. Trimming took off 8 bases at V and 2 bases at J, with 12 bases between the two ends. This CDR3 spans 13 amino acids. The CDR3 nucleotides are TGTGCCAGCGCCGAGGACAGCAACTATGGCTACACCTTC. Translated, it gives CASAEDSNYGYTF. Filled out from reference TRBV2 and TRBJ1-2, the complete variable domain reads EPEVTQTPSHQVTQMGQEVILRCVPISNHLYFYWYRQILGQKVEFLVSFYNNEISEKSEIFDDQFSVERPDGSNFTLKIRSTKLEDSAMYFCASAEDSNYGYTFGSGTRLTVV.

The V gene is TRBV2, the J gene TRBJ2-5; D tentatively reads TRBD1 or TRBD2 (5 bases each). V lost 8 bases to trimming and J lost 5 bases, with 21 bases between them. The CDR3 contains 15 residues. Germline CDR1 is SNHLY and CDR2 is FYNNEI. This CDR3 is CASRPDLGVWETQYF. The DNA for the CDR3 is TGTGCCAGCCGCCCTGATTTGGGGGTCTGGGAGACCCAGTACTTC.

CDR3 in DNA: TGCGCCAGCAGCTCAACGACGTCTAGCGGGAGGAACACAGATACGCAGTATTTT. It codes for CASSSTTSSGRNTDTQYF. V usage is TRBV5-1 and J usage is TRBJ2-3, with 11 bases identical to TRBD2. This CDR3 contains 18 residues. Germline V gene data show CDR1 as SGHRS and CDR2 as YFSETQ. The V and J ends lost 3 bases and 2 bases, in that order; junction bases with no gene match: 11.

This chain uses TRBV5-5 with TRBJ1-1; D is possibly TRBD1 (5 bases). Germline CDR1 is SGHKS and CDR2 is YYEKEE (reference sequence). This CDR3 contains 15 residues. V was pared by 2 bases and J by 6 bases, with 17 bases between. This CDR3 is CASSFTPTDPSEAFF. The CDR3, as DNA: TGTGCCAGCAGCTTTACCCCGACAGACCCTTCTGAAGCTTTCTTT. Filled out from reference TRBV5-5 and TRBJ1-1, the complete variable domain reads DAGVTQSPTHLIKTRGQQVTLRCSPISGHKSVSWYQQVLGQGPQFIFQYYEKEERGRGNFPDRFSARQFPNYSSELNVNALLLGDSALYLCASSFTPTDPSEAFFGQGTRLTVV.

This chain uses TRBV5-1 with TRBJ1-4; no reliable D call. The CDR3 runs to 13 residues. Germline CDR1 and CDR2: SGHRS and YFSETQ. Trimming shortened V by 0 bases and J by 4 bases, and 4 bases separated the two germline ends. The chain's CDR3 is CASSLARNEKLFF. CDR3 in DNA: TGCGCCAGCAGCTTGGCGCGTAATGAAAAACTGTTTTTT.

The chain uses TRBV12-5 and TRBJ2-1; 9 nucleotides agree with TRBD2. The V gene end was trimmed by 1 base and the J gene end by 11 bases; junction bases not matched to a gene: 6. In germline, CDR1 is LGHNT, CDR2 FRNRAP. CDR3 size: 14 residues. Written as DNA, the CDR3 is TGTGCTAGTGGTTTGGGATTGACTAGCGGTAAGCAGTTCTTC. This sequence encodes CASGLGLTSGKQFF.

The CDR3 region has the DNA TGTGCCAGCAGTTCCCGGATGACCGGGGAGCTGTTTTTT. This sequence encodes CASSSRMTGELFF. V is TRBV28 and J is TRBJ2-2; no firm D call. The CDR3 runs 13 residues. Trimming pared 4 bases from V and 5 bases from J, leaving 8 bases between. Germline V gives CDR1 MDHEN, CDR2 SYDVKM.